Sequencing of this TCR beta chain was carried out in a study of multiple sclerosis patients with progressive multifocal leukoencephalopathy. Profiling relied on immunoSEQ multiplex PCR, and the TCRdb table lists in-frame clones only, not all of them. The data contain 29,000 or so clones, approximately 89% of them singletons. The junction had 1 base not matched to a gene; V was cut back by 1 base and J by 0 bases. The CDR3 loop spans 16 amino acids. The germline CDR1 and CDR2 sequences are MNHNY and SVGAGI (reference sequence). Noted time point: more than five months of natalizumab therapy. T1 and T2 blood were collected at 6 and 12 months of natalizumab.

The chain carries TRBV6-6 and TRBJ2-2, with 8 nucleotides matching TRBD1. The input for sequencing was PBMCs, taken from a patient treated with natalizumab. The sequence came from a human donor with multiple sclerosis. CDR3 sequence: CASSYWTGTNTGELFF. The CDR3 nucleotides read TGTGCCAGCAGTTACTGGACAGGGACGAACACCGGGGAGCTGTTTTTT.